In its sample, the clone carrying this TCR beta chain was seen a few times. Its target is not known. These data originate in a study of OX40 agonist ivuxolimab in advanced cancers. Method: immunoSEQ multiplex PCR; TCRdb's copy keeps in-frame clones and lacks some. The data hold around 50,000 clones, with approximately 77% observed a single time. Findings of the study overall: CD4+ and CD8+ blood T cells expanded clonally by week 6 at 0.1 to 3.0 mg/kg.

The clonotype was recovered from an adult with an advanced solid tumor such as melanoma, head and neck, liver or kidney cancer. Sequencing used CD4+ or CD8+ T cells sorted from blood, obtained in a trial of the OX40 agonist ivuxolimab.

Written as DNA, the CDR3 is TGTGCCAGCAGCTTAGTCGGTACAGGGGAGCAGTTCTTC. Protein sequence: CASSLVGTGEQFF. The rearrangement uses TRBV11-2 and TRBJ2-1; D perhaps matches TRBD1 (6 bases). Per germline, CDR1 SGHAT and CDR2 FQNNGV. CDR3 size: 13 residues. V was clipped by 1 base and J by 10 bases, with 11 bases between them. The whole variable domain, remainder taken from reference TRBV11-2 and TRBJ2-1, is EAGVAQSPRYKIIEKRQSVAFWCNPISGHATLYWYQQILGQGPKLLIQFQNNGVVDDSQLPKDRFSAERLKGVDSTLKIQPAKLEDSAVYLCASSLVGTGEQFFGPGTRLTVL.